This T cell receptor (beta chain) came from a study of technical replicates of blood from several donors. The CDR3 length is 14 residues. Germline V gene data show CDR1 as SGHVS and CDR2 as FQNEAQ. Trimming removed 6 bases from V and 7 bases from J; junction bases left unmatched: 6. Only one count was recorded for this clone. Assay: immunoSEQ multiplex PCR; the TCRdb copy retains only in-frame clones and omits some. Found here are 80,000 or so clones, 75% to 85% of them singletons; the top ten hold approximately 4%. The rearrangement joins TRBV7-8 to TRBJ2-2, with 9 nucleotides matching TRBD2. The clonotype was recovered from a human donor in good health. Some clones in this sample may be carry-over from other donors' samples. Sample: PBMCs. The CDR3 nucleotides read TGTGCCAGCAGGGCGGGAGGGTTGGGCGGGGAGCTGTTTTTT. This translates into CASRAGGLGGELFF.